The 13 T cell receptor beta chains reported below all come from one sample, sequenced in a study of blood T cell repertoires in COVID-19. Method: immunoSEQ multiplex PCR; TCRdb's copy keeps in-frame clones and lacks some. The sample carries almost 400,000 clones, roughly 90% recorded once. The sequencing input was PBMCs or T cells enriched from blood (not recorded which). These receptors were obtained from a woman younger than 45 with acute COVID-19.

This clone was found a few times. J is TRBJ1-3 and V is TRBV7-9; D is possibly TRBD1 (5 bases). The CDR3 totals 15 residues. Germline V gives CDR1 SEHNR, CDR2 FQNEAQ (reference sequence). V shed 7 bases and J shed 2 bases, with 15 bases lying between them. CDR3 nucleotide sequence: TGTGCCAGCACCAGAGCCCAGGGTACTGGAAACACCATATATTTT. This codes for CASTRAQGTGNTIYF. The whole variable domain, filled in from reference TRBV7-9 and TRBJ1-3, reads DTGVSQNPRHKITKRGQNVTFRCDPISEHNRLYWYRQTLGQGPEFLTYFQNEAQLEKSRLLSDRFSAERPKGSFSTLEIQRTEQGDSAMYLCASTRAQGTGNTIYFGEGSWLTVV.

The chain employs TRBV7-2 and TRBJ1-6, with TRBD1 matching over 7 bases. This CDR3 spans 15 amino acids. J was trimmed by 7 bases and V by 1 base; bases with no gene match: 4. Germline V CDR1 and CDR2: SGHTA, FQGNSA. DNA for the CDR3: TGTGCCAGCAGCTTAGGGCAGGGGGGCAATTCACCCCTCCACTTT. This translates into CASSLGQGGNSPLHF.

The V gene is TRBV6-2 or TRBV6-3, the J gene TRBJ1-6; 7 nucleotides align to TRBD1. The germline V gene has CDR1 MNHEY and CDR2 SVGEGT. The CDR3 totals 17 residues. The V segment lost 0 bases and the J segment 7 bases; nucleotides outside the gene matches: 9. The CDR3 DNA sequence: TGTGCCAGCAGTTACTCGACAGGGAGGCCAGCGAATTCACCCCTCCACTTT. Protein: CASSYSTGRPANSPLHF.

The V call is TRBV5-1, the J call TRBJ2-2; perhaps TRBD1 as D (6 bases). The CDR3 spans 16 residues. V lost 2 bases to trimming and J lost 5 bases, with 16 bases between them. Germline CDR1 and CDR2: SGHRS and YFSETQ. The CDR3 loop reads CASSFRVAGATGELFF. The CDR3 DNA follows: TGCGCCAGCAGCTTTAGAGTAGCAGGGGCTACCGGGGAGCTGTTTTTT.

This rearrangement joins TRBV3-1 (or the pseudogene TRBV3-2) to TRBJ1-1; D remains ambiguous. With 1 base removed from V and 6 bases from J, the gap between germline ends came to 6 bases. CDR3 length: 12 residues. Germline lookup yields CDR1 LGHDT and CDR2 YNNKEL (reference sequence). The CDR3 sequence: CASSQVFSEAFF. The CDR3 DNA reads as TGTGCCAGCAGCCAAGTTTTCTCTGAAGCTTTCTTT.

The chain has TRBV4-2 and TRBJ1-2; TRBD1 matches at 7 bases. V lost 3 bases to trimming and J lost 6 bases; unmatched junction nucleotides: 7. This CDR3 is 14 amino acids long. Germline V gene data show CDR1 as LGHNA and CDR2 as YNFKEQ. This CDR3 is CASSHRDRADGYTF. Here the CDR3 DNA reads TGTGCCAGCAGCCATCGCGACAGGGCGGATGGCTACACCTTC.

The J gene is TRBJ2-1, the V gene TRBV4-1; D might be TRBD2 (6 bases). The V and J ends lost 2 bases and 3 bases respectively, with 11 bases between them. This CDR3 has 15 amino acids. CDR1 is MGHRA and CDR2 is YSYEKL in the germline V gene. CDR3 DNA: TGCGCCAGCAGCCAATCCCGGGACTTCTACAATGAGCAGTTCTTC. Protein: CASSQSRDFYNEQFF.

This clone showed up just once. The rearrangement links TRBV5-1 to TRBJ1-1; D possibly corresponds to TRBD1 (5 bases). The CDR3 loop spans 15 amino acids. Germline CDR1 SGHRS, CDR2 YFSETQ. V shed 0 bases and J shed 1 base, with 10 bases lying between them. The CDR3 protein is CASSLVSGGNTEAFF. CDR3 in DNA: TGCGCCAGCAGCTTGGTATCCGGGGGGAACACTGAAGCTTTCTTT.

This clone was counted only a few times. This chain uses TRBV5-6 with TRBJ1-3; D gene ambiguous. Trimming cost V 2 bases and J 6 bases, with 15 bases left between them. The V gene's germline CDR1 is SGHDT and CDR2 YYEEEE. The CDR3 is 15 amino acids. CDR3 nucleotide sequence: TGTGCCAGCAGCTTTGGAATCCAGGAGGCAAACACCATATATTTT. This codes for CASSFGIQEANTIYF. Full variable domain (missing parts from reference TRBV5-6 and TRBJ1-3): DAGVTQSPTHLIKTRGQQVTLRCSPKSGHDTVSWYQQALGQGPQFIFQYYEEEERQRGNFPDRFSGHQFPNYSSELNVNALLLGDSALYLCASSFGIQEANTIYFGEGSWLTVV.

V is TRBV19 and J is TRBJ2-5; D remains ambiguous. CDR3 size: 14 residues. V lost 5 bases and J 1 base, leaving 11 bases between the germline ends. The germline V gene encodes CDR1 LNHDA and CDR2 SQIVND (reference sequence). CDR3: CASSSDWIQETQYF. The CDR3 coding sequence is TGTGCCAGTAGTTCCGACTGGATCCAAGAGACCCAGTACTTC.

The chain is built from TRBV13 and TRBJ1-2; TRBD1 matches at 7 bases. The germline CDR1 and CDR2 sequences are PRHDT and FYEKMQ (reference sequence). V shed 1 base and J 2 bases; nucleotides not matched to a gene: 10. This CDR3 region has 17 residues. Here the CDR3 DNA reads TGTGCCAGCAGCTTAGAAGTGGGACAGCGCAAGAACTATGGCTACACCTTC. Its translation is CASSLEVGQRKNYGYTF.

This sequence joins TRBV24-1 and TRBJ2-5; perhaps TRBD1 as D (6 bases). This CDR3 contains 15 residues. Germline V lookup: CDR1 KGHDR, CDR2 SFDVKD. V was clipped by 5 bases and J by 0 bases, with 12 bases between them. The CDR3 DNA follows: TGTGCCACCAGTGCGGCACAGGGCAACCAAGAGACCCAGTACTTC. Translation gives CATSAAQGNQETQYF.

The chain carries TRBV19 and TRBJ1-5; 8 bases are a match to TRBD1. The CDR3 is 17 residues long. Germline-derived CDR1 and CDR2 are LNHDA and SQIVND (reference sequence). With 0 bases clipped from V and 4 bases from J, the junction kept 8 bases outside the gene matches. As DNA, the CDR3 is TGTGCCAGTAGTATAGACCAGGACAGGGCCCGTAATCAGCCCCAGCATTTT. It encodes CASSIDQDRARNQPQHF.